These 26 T cell receptor beta chains were all obtained from the same sample, sequenced in a study of T cell responses to AZD1222 COVID-19 vaccine. TCRdb's copy holds only in-frame clones and misses some; the assay was immunoSEQ multiplex PCR. There are more than 110,000 clones in the sample; around 90% occur only once, and roughly 6% lies in the top ten. Sequenced material: peripheral blood, taken on day 0 of AZD1222 vaccination. These receptors were obtained from an adult in good health.

The chain couples TRBV6-6 to TRBJ2-1; 11 nucleotides align to TRBD1. Germline CDR1 reads MNHNY; CDR2 reads SVGAGI (reference sequence). Germline trimming cut 1 base from V and 8 bases from J; bases unmatched to any gene: 1. The CDR3 extends over 14 amino acids. CDR3 DNA sequence: TGTGCCAGCAGTTACTGGGACAGGGGGTATGAGCAGTTCTTC. This translates into CASSYWDRGYEQFF.

This clone has just one count. V usage is TRBV3-1 (or the pseudogene TRBV3-2) and J usage is TRBJ1-5; a weak D match, TRBD1 (5 bases). V was clipped by 1 base and J by 2 bases, with 12 bases between them. The CDR3 runs 16 residues. Per germline, CDR1 LGHDT and CDR2 YNNKEL (reference sequence). This CDR3 is CASSQAAGGGNQPQHF. CDR3 DNA: TGTGCCAGCAGCCAAGCGGCGGGGGGAGGCAATCAGCCCCAGCATTTT.

The V gene is TRBV18, the J gene TRBJ1-3; the match to TRBD1 covers 8 bases. The CDR3 is 17 amino acids. CDR1 KGHSH and CDR2 LQKENI come from the germline V gene. Unmatched junction bases numbered 7, after V lost 3 bases and J lost 0 bases. The CDR3 sequence: CASSPRQGSSSGNTIYF. CDR3 DNA sequence: TGTGCCAGCTCACCGCGACAGGGGTCGAGCTCTGGAAACACCATATATTTT. The complete variable domain, with remaining parts taken from reference TRBV18 and TRBJ1-3, reads NAGVMQNPRHLVRRRGQEARLRCSPMKGHSHVYWYRQLPEEGLKFMVYLQKENIIDESGMPKERFSAEFPKEGPSILRIQQVVRGDSAAYFCASSPRQGSSSGNTIYFGEGSWLTVV.

This clone was seen just once. This chain uses TRBV19 with TRBJ2-1; TRBD2 matches at 10 bases. This CDR3 comprises 16 residues. Trimming removed 3 bases from V and 6 bases from J; junction bases left unmatched: 8. CDR1 is LNHDA and CDR2 is SQIVND in the germline V gene (reference sequence). The CDR3 sequence is CASSISAASGSNEQFF. In DNA form, the CDR3 reads TGTGCCAGTAGTATCTCGGCGGCTAGCGGGAGCAATGAGCAGTTCTTC.

V is TRBV13 and J is TRBJ1-2, with 11 nucleotides matching TRBD1. The germline V gene encodes CDR1 PRHDT and CDR2 FYEKMQ (reference sequence). The CDR3 is 14 residues long. With V trimmed by 5 bases and J by 8 bases, 7 bases remained unmatched. The CDR3 loop reads CASSLGDRGEGYTF. The CDR3 coding sequence is TGTGCCAGCAGCCTCGGGGACAGGGGGGAGGGCTACACCTTC. The full variable domain, in which reference TRBV13 and TRBJ1-2 provide the parts outside the CDR3, is AAGVIQSPRHLIKEKRETATLKCYPIPRHDTVYWYQQGPGQDPQFLISFYEKMQSDKGSIPDRFSAQQFSDYHSELNMSSLELGDSALYFCASSLGDRGEGYTFGSGTRLTVV.

The CDR3 loop is CASSPRTGATIYSNQPQHF. CDR3 coding DNA: TGTGCCAGCAGTCCAAGGACAGGGGCGACAATATATAGCAATCAGCCCCAGCATTTT. The rearrangement links TRBV28 to TRBJ1-5, with 9 bases identical to TRBD1. In germline, CDR1 is MDHEN, CDR2 SYDVKM. This CDR3 has 19 amino acids. V shed 5 bases, J shed 0 bases, and the junction held 14 bases outside the gene matches.

The rearrangement joins TRBV18 to TRBJ1-1, with 9 positions matching TRBD1. This CDR3 has 14 amino acids. Germline CDR1 reads KGHSH; CDR2 reads LQKENI. The ends lost 3 bases at V and 5 bases at J; junction bases unmatched: 4. CDR3 DNA: TGTGCCAGCTCACCGGGACAGGGACAAACTGAAGCTTTCTTT. This codes for CASSPGQGQTEAFF.

The chain recombines TRBV18 with TRBJ1-1; 7 bases fit TRBD1. The J segment lost 0 bases and the V segment lost 1 base, leaving 5 bases of the junction unmatched. CDR3 length: 16 amino acids. The germline CDR1 and CDR2 sequences are KGHSH and LQKENI. The CDR3 sequence: CASSPRRDSMNTEAFF. DNA for the CDR3: TGTGCCAGCTCACCACGACGGGACAGTATGAACACTGAAGCTTTCTTT.

V usage is TRBV5-4 and J usage is TRBJ1-1; tentatively, D is TRBD1 (5 bases). Germline CDR1 is SGHNT and CDR2 is YYREEE (reference sequence). V shed 3 bases and J shed 5 bases, with 14 bases lying between them. The CDR3 extends over 14 amino acids. CDR3 coding DNA: TGTGCCAGCAGCTCTGTGCAGGGAGGTACTGAAGCTTTCTTT. This encodes CASSSVQGGTEAFF.

Here the CDR3 DNA reads TGTGCCAGCCGGGGACAGGAGGGTTTTAGCTCTGGGGCCAACGTCCTGACTTTC. Translation gives CASRGQEGFSSGANVLTF. The chain has TRBV7-9 and TRBJ2-6, with 8 bases aligning to TRBD1. The CDR3 is 18 residues long. Germline assignment: CDR1 SEHNR and CDR2 FQNEAQ (reference sequence). The J segment lost 0 bases and the V segment lost 8 bases, leaving 12 bases of the junction unmatched.

The rearrangement links TRBV12-3 or TRBV12-4 to TRBJ2-1, with unresolved D. V was cut by 5 bases and J by 10 bases, with 15 bases left in between. This CDR3 comprises 13 residues. In DNA, the CDR3 is TGTGCCAGCAGTATGGACGGTCCTCAAGAGCAGTTCTTC. It yields the protein CASSMDGPQEQFF.

The chain has TRBV27 and TRBJ2-5; D gene unclear. V was shortened by 8 bases and J by 3 bases, with 19 bases between the two germline ends. CDR1 is MNHEY and CDR2 is SMNVEV in the germline V gene (reference sequence). The CDR3 sequence is 15 residues long. The CDR3 loop reads CASGDLGLVEETQYF. The CDR3 DNA sequence: TGTGCCAGCGGCGATCTAGGGTTAGTGGAAGAGACCCAGTACTTC.

The chain recombines TRBV15 with TRBJ1-1; the match to TRBD1 covers 9 bases. Unmatched junction bases numbered 9, after V lost 3 bases and J lost 1 base. The CDR3 is made up of 17 amino acids. Germline CDR1 is LNHNV and CDR2 is YYDKDF (reference sequence). The CDR3 DNA follows: TGTGCCACCAGCAGGCTGGACAGGGGCGGATCGAACACTGAAGCTTTCTTT. Its protein product is CATSRLDRGGSNTEAFF.

V gene TRBV5-6 combines with J gene TRBJ1-5; weak D call: TRBD1 (5 bases). V gave up 4 bases and J gave up 1 base, with 12 bases separating them. The V gene's germline CDR1 is SGHDT and CDR2 YYEEEE. The length of the CDR3 is 15 residues. The CDR3 coding sequence is TGTGCCAGCAGCACGTTTAGACAGAGCAATCAGCCCCAGCATTTT. Its protein is CASSTFRQSNQPQHF.

This chain links TRBV9 with TRBJ1-4; the match to TRBD1 covers 8 bases. The CDR3 is 15 residues long. After removal of 3 bases from V and 0 bases from J, the junction contained 1 base not matched to a gene. CDR1 and CDR2 from the germline V gene are SGDLS and YYNGEE. CDR3 DNA: TGTGCCAGCAGCGCGACAGGGGCAACTAATGAAAAACTGTTTTTT. Protein sequence: CASSATGATNEKLFF.

The chain uses TRBV5-1 and TRBJ2-7; D possibly matches TRBD1 or TRBD2 (5 bases each). The germline gives CDR1 SGHRS, CDR2 YFSETQ. The CDR3 is 15 amino acids. V lost 0 bases and J lost 2, with 12 bases in between. This CDR3 is CASSLAGGDPYEQYF. The CDR3 bases are TGCGCCAGCAGCTTGGCTGGGGGAGATCCCTACGAGCAGTACTTC.

V and J are TRBV3-1 (or the pseudogene TRBV3-2) and TRBJ2-7; tentatively, D is TRBD2 (6 bases). Trimming cost V 5 bases and J 0 bases, with 20 bases left between them. The CDR3 is 17 amino acids. Germline values: CDR1 LGHDT, CDR2 YNNKEL (reference sequence). This CDR3 reads CASSLKGSGDYSYEQYF. The CDR3 DNA sequence: TGTGCCAGCAGCTTAAAGGGGTCGGGAGACTACTCCTACGAGCAGTACTTC.

The V call is TRBV11-3, the J call TRBJ1-2; the D is unclear. Between the trimmed V and J ends, which lost 5 bases and 8 bases, there was a span of 15 bases. Germline V gives CDR1 SGHNT, CDR2 YENEEA. The CDR3 covers 13 residues. CDR3 nucleotide sequence: TGTGCCAGCAGCACGTCGGTAGCAAGGGGCTACACCTTC. Protein sequence: CASSTSVARGYTF.

The J gene is TRBJ1-1, the V gene TRBV12-3 or TRBV12-4, with no clear D. Between the trimmed V and J ends, which lost 0 bases and 3 bases, there was a span of 5 bases. The CDR3 runs to 13 residues. The CDR3 spells CASSLAPHTEAFF. CDR3 sequence (DNA): TGTGCCAGCAGTTTAGCGCCTCACACTGAAGCTTTCTTT.

The chain has TRBV5-4 and TRBJ1-2, with TRBD1 matching over 8 bases. V lost 4 bases to trimming and J lost 4 bases; unmatched junction nucleotides: 6. Germline loops: CDR1 SGHNT, CDR2 YYREEE (reference sequence). The CDR3 is made up of 14 amino acids. The CDR3 DNA reads TGTGCCAGCAGCAGGGGACAGGTGTCCTATGGCTACACCTTC. Translated: CASSRGQVSYGYTF.

This chain connects TRBV2 to TRBJ2-1; 12 nucleotides align to TRBD2. This CDR3 contains 17 residues. CDR1 is SNHLY, CDR2 FYNNEI, per germline. The ends lost 5 bases at V and 7 bases at J; junction bases unmatched: 12. In nucleotides, the CDR3 is TGTGCCAGCAGTTCGACTAGCGGGAGCTCGTTGGGTAATGAGCAGTTCTTC. This translates into CASSSTSGSSLGNEQFF.

V is TRBV29-1 and J is TRBJ1-1; maybe TRBD1 (5 bases). CDR1 SQVTM and CDR2 ANQGSEA come from the germline V gene. The CDR3 has 11 residues. V was pared by 6 bases and J by 3 bases, with 8 bases between. The CDR3 nucleotides are TGCAGCGTCAAGGGACACACTGAAGCTTTCTTT. It translates to CSVKGHTEAFF.

The V gene is TRBV11-2, the J gene TRBJ1-1, with unresolved D. The CDR3 has 14 amino acids. The germline V gene has CDR1 SGHAT and CDR2 FQNNGV. The germline V and J ends were trimmed by 0 bases and 5 bases, with 10 bases remaining between them. The CDR3 DNA reads as TGTGCCAGCAGCTTAGACCCCCCGGGAACTGAAGCTTTCTTT. As protein: CASSLDPPGTEAFF.

The chain uses TRBV10-3 and TRBJ1-5; D is ambiguous. The CDR3 sequence is 16 residues long. Germline CDR1 is ENHRY and CDR2 is SYGVKD. Trimming pared 3 bases from V and 0 bases from J, leaving 12 bases between. CDR3 DNA: TGTGCCATCAGTGACGCCAACAGCGATAGCAATCAGCCCCAGCATTTT. Its protein product is CAISDANSDSNQPQHF.

This clone came up a few times. This rearrangement joins TRBV6-1 to TRBJ1-5; D remains unclear. V lost 1 base and J 9 bases, leaving 10 bases between the germline ends. The germline gives CDR1 MNHNS, CDR2 SASEGT. The CDR3 is 13 residues long. CDR3 bases: TGTGCCAGCAGTGAAGAATTTGGGCCGCCCCAGCATTTT. Its protein product is CASSEEFGPPQHF.

The chain couples TRBV19 to TRBJ1-5; TRBD1 matches at 8 bases. Per germline, CDR1 LNHDA and CDR2 SQIVND (reference sequence). The CDR3 contains 15 residues. V lost 5 bases and J lost 6; bases outside the gene matches: 9. CDR3 nucleotides: TGTGCCAGTAGTGGAGACAGGGGAGGAACTCAGCCCCAGCATTTT. Translation: CASSGDRGGTQPQHF.